This TCR beta chain is drawn from a study of technical replicates of blood from a handful of donors. Produced via immunoSEQ multiplex PCR; TCRdb's table is partial and in-frame only. The data show some 62,000 clones, around nine tenths seen once. The germline V gene has CDR1 MGHRA and CDR2 YSYEKL. Trimming removed 0 bases from V and 16 bases from J, with 16 bases in between. The CDR3 totals 14 residues. The receptor was derived from a human donor in good health. Some clones in this sample may be carry-over from other donors' samples. The chain carries TRBV4-1 and TRBJ1-6; the D gene is possibly TRBD1 (5 bases). Sequences were obtained from PBMCs. This CDR3 is CASSQDRVGEDLHF. Written as DNA, the CDR3 is TGCGCCAGCAGCCAAGATCGAGTAGGGGAAGATCTCCACTTT.